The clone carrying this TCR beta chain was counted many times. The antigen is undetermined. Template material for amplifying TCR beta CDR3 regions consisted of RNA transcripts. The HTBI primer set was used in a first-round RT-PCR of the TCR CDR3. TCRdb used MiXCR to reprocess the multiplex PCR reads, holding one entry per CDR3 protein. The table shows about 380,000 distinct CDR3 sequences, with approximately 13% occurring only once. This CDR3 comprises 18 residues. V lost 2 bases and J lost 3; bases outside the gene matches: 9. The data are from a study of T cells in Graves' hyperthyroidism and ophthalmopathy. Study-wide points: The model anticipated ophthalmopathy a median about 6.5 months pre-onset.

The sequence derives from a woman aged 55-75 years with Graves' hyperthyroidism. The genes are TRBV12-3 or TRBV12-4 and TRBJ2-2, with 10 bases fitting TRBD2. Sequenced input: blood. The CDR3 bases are TGTGCCAGCAGTTTATGGGGTCTAGCGGGAGAACACACCGGGGAGCTGTTTTTT. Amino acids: CASSLWGLAGEHTGELFF.